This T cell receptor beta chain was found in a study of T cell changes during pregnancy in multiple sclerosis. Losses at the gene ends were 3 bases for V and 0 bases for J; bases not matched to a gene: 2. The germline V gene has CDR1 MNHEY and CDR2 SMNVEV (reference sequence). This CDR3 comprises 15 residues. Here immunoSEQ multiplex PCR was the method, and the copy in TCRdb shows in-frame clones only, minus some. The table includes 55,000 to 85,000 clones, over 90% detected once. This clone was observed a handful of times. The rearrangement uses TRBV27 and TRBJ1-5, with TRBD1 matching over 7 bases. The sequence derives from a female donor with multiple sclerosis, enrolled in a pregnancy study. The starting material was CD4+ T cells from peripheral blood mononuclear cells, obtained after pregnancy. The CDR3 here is CASSFRQGSNQPQHF. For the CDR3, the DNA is TGTGCCAGCAGTTTCAGACAGGGTAGCAATCAGCCCCAGCATTTT.